This T cell receptor beta chain was recovered during a study of PD-1 blockade in classical Hodgkin lymphoma. General study findings and limits: In newly diagnosed patients, baseline TCR diversity was reportedly below that of healthy donors. Still unresolved is the cause of the repertoire differences, which may be disease activity or prior therapy. Among the patients, those starting nivolumab under 1 year after ASCT were excluded. CD4+ TCR diversity rose significantly by C4D1, and CD8+ TCR diversity did not.

Assay used: immunoSEQ multiplex PCR; TCRdb lists only in-frame clones, some missing. Of 64,000 or so clones listed, roughly 92% are singletons. The CDR3 runs to 14 residues. Germline loops: CDR1 MDHEN, CDR2 SYDVKM. V shed 6 bases and J shed 1 base, with 10 bases lying between them. With regard to this clone: The antigen is not known.

As for time point: cycle 4 day 1 (C4D1), after 6 weeks of nivolumab. Autologous stem cell transplantation was followed by relapse in every patient, and brentuximab vedotin exposure varied. Sequenced material: peripheral blood mononuclear cells (PBMCs), taken before the fourth cycle of nivolumab. The rearrangement links TRBV28 to TRBJ2-1; a possible D gene is TRBD2 (6 bases). The origin of this receptor is a human donor with classical Hodgkin lymphoma. CDR3 protein: CASRRLASYNEQFF. The CDR3 DNA reads as TGTGCCAGCAGGCGTCTAGCGTCCTACAATGAGCAGTTCTTC.